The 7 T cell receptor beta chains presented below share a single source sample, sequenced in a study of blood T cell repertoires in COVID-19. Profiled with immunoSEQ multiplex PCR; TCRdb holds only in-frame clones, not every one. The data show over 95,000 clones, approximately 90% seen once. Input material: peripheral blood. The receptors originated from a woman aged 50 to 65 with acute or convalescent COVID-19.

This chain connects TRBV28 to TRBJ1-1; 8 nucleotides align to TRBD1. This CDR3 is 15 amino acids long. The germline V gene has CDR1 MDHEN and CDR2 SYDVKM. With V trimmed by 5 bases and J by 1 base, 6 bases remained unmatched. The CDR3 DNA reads TGTGCCAGCAGTGCCCACGGGACAGGGAACACTGAAGCTTTCTTT. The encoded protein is CASSAHGTGNTEAFF.

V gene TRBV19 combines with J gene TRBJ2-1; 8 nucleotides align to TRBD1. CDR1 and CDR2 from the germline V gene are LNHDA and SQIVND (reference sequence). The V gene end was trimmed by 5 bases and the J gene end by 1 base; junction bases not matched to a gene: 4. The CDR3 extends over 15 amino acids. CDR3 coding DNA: TGTGCCAGTAGTCCCCGACAGGGGTCCTACAATGAGCAGTTCTTC. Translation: CASSPRQGSYNEQFF.

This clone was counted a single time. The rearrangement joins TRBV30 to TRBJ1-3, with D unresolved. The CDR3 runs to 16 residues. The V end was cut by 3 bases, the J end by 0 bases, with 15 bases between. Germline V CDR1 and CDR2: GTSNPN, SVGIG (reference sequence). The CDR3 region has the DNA TGTGCCTGGAGACCTCAGATACAGAGCTCTGGAAACACCATATATTTT. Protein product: CAWRPQIQSSGNTIYF.

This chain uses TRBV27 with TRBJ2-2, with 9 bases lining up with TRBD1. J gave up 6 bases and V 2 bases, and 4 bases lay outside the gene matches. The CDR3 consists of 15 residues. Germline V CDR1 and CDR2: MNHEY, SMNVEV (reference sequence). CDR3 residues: CASSLRTGGSGELFF. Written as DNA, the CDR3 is TGTGCCAGCAGTTTACGCACAGGGGGCTCCGGGGAGCTGTTTTTT.

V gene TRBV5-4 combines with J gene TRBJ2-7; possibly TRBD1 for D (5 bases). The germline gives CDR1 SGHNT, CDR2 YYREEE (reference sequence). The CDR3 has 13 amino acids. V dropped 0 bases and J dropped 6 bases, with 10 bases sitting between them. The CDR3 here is CASSLGGLAEQYF. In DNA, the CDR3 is TGTGCCAGCAGCTTGGGGGGCCTCGCCGAGCAGTACTTC.

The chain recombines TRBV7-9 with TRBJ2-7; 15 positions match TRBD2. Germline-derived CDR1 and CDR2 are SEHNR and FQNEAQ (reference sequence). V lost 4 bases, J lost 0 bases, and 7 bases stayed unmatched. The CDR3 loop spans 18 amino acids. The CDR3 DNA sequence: TGTGCCAGCAGCTCCACCTGGACTAGCGGGAGGGTCTCCTACGAGCAGTACTTC. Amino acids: CASSSTWTSGRVSYEQYF.

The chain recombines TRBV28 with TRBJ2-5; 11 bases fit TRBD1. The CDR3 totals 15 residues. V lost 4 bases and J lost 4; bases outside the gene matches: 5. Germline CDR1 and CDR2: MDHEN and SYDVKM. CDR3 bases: TGTGCCAGCAGTTCTCCGGGACAGGGGGTAGAGACCCAGTACTTC. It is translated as CASSSPGQGVETQYF.